The TCR beta chain under discussion was sequenced for a study of long-term antiretroviral therapy in people with HIV. The CDR3 contains 13 residues. Germline assignment: CDR1 SEHNR and CDR2 FQNEAQ (reference sequence). After removal of 5 bases from V and 5 bases from J, the junction contained 4 bases not matched to a gene. immunoSEQ v3.0 was run at survey level. Only in-frame clones appear in the TCRdb table, and some are missing; sequencing was by immunoSEQ multiplex PCR. The repertoire consists of approximately 13,000 clones, with under 80% occurring once and the leading ten covering roughly 25%. The rearrangement uses TRBV7-9 and TRBJ1-2, with 8 bases aligning to TRBD1. The sequence was collected from a man in his forties with HIV. This specimen was unsorted PBMCs, taken 3.1 years after starting antiretroviral therapy. CDR3 loop: CASSDGQGYGYTF. CDR3 sequence (DNA): TGTGCCAGCAGCGATGGACAGGGATATGGCTACACCTTC.